These T cell receptor beta chains were read from a single sample in a study of blood T cells in healthy people across ages. TCRdb passed the 5' RACE reads through MiXCR, listing each CDR3 protein once. The table shows 590,000 or so distinct CDR3 sequences, with about 30% occurring only once. Sequenced material: blood. These receptor sequences come from a woman aged 80 or over in good health. The CDR3 runs from the conserved cysteine through the conserved F or W. The order of the fields is V gene, clone size, D gene, J gene, CDR3 protein, CDR3 DNA. The D gene is left open where the match is weak. Where a row states a size, it is once, few, many or the class of an expanded clone; other rows omit it.

>TRBV10-3|few|-|TRBJ1-1
CAISEGEAPNTEAFF
TGTGCCATCAGCGAAGGGGAGGCCCCGAACACTGAAGCTTTCTTT
>TRBV7-2|many|-|TRBJ1-6
CASSQEGRMNSPLHF
TGTGCCAGCAGCCAAGAGGGCAGGATGAATTCACCCCTCCACTTT
>TRBV7-2|-|TRBD2|TRBJ2-1
CASPTRASGIPYNEQFF
TGTGCCAGCCCAACGCGGGCTAGCGGGATCCCCTACAATGAGCAGTTCTTC
>TRBV12-3/TRBV12-4|-|TRBD1|TRBJ2-1
CASSFLGQDFYRYNEQFF
TGTGCCAGCAGTTTCTTGGGACAGGACTTCTACAGGTACAATGAGCAGTTCTTC
>TRBV5-1|few|-|TRBJ1-2
CASSLRPGSDYGYTF
TGCGCCAGCAGCTTGAGGCCGGGGTCGGACTATGGCTACACCTTC
>TRBV4-1|-|-|TRBJ2-7
CASSQDSGNLAYNEQYF
TGCGCCAGCAGCCAAGATTCGGGGAATCTTGCCTACAATGAGCAGTACTTC
>TRBV4-1|many|TRBD2|TRBJ2-1
CASSQVPAGGPNEQFF
TGCGCCAGCAGCCAAGTCCCTGCGGGGGGGCCCAATGAGCAGTTCTTC
>TRBV6-5|many|-|TRBJ2-3
CASSYYRTVLNTDTQYF
TGTGCCAGCAGTTACTACCGGACAGTGCTTAACACAGATACGCAGTATTTT
>TRBV5-1|many|-|TRBJ2-3
CASSLDPAGAPGDTQYF
TGCGCCAGCAGCTTGGATCCGGCGGGGGCGCCGGGGGATACGCAGTATTTT
>TRBV5-5|-|-|TRBJ1-4
CASERSGPGEKLFF
TGTGCCAGCGAAAGAAGCGGGCCGGGAGAAAAACTGTTTTTT
>TRBV12-3/TRBV12-4|few|TRBD1|TRBJ2-3
CASNHRTGTSTDTQYF
TGTGCCAGCAACCACCGGACAGGGACTAGCACAGATACGCAGTATTTT
>TRBV6-6|many|-|TRBJ1-2
CASSSGRRQGYTF
TGTGCCAGCAGCTCCGGGCGCCGGCAAGGCTACACCTTC
>TRBV12-3/TRBV12-4|many|TRBD1|TRBJ2-7
CASRRWRDRGHEQYF
TGTGCCAGCCGGAGGTGGAGGGACAGGGGCCACGAGCAGTACTTC
>TRBV28|-|-|TRBJ2-1
CASSSPFEEYYEQFF
TGTGCCAGCAGTTCACCGTTCGAGGAGTACTACGAGCAGTTCTTC
>TRBV30|-|-|TRBJ2-2
CAWTGFDTGELFF
TGTGCCTGGACAGGGTTCGACACCGGGGAGCTGTTTTTT
>TRBV4-3|many|-|TRBJ2-3
CASSLAGEDTQYF
TGCGCCAGCAGCCTAGCCGGTGAAGATACGCAGTATTTT
>TRBV5-1|many|TRBD2|TRBJ2-7
CASSFGWTSGSSYEQYF
TGCGCCAGCAGCTTCGGGTGGACTAGCGGGAGCTCCTACGAGCAGTACTTC
>TRBV25-1|many|TRBD1|TRBJ1-4
CASSDTGTGVNEKLFF
TGTGCCAGCAGTGACACCGGGACAGGGGTTAATGAAAAACTGTTTTTT
>TRBV7-2|many|-|TRBJ2-5
CASSLYGQETQYF
TGTGCCAGCAGCTTATACGGCCAAGAGACCCAGTACTTC
>TRBV30|-|-|TRBJ1-5
CAWTLESGVRQPQHF
TGTGCCTGGACCCTGGAGTCAGGGGTTCGTCAGCCCCAGCATTTT
>TRBV7-2|many|TRBD2|TRBJ2-3
CASSMPGSGGLSSTDTQYF
TGTGCCAGCAGCATGCCGGGTAGCGGGGGGCTTTCTAGCACAGATACGCAGTATTTT
>TRBV5-1|many|-|TRBJ2-7
CASSPGTNYEQYF
TGCGCCAGCAGCCCCGGGACGAACTACGAGCAGTACTTC